The 22 T cell receptor beta chains below all came from one sample that was sequenced in a study of T cells expressing NK-cell markers. From the 5' RACE reads, TCRdb lists one entry per CDR3 protein and no DNA. Its clone listing holds more than 250,000 distinct CDR3 sequences. Sequencing was done on a sample of blood T cells: a sorted CD56 or NKG2C T cell subset, CD4+ or CD8+ T cells, or bulk PBMC T cells (not recorded which). The source is a young man in good health.

The V and J genes are TRBV20-1 and TRBJ2-7; the D call of TRBD2 rests on TCRdb alone, since no DNA is present to check it. The germline CDR1 and CDR2 sequences are DFQATT and SNEGSKA (reference sequence). The CDR3 loop spans 18 amino acids. CDR3: CSARVRRDGGWESYEQYF.

The rearrangement uses TRBV12-3 or TRBV12-4 and TRBJ1-3; as DNA is missing, the TRBD1 call by TCRdb cannot be tested. CDR3 size: 15 residues. CDR3: CASSFEQGTGNTIYF.

The chain couples TRBV29-1 to TRBJ1-3. Germline CDR1 and CDR2: SQVTM and ANQGSEA. The CDR3 loop spans 13 amino acids. CDR3 amino acids: CSVRESSGNTIYF.

The chain carries TRBV7-6 and TRBJ2-3; there is no DNA to check the TCRdb D call of TRBD1. Germline CDR1 and CDR2: SGHVS and FNYEAQ. The CDR3 is 15 amino acids. The CDR3 sequence: CASSKDRGTTDTQYF.

This chain's CDR3 is CASTFGGLGTDTQYF. The chain combines TRBV19 with TRBJ2-3; as DNA is missing, the TRBD2 call by TCRdb cannot be tested. Germline values: CDR1 LNHDA, CDR2 SQIVND (reference sequence). CDR3 size: 15 residues.

The V gene is TRBV11-2, the J gene TRBJ2-7. The length of the CDR3 is 12 residues. Germline V gene data show CDR1 as SGHAT and CDR2 as FQNNGV. CDR3 residues: CASSSDSYEQYF.

The chain links TRBV24-1 to TRBJ2-1; TCRdb indicates TRBD1, and absent DNA this call remains unverified. This CDR3 spans 14 amino acids. The germline gives CDR1 KGHDR, CDR2 SFDVKD. CDR3 protein: CATSGTQGIKEQFF.

The chain recombines TRBV6-5 with TRBJ1-4; TCRdb's D gene call, TRBD1, goes unchecked for lack of DNA. CDR3 length: 17 residues. Germline loops: CDR1 MNHEY, CDR2 SVGAGI. This CDR3 reads CASSYKGQGPTNEKLFF.

This rearrangement joins TRBV9 to TRBJ2-3; there is no DNA to check the TCRdb D call of TRBD2. The CDR3 totals 16 residues. Germline loops: CDR1 SGDLS, CDR2 YYNGEE. CDR3 amino acids: CASSPAGTPTMDTQYF.

The chain carries TRBV11-1 and TRBJ1-3; as DNA is missing, the TRBD1 call by TCRdb cannot be tested. CDR3 length: 14 residues. CDR1 is SGHAT, CDR2 FQDESV, per germline (reference sequence). CDR3 loop: CASSSGDRGNTIYF.

V is TRBV5-1 and J is TRBJ2-2; the TCRdb D gene call, TRBD2, has no DNA to confirm it. CDR1 is SGHRS and CDR2 is YFSETQ in the germline V gene. The CDR3 totals 15 residues. The CDR3: CASSYPRDSTGELFF.

The chain joins TRBV12-3 or TRBV12-4 to TRBJ2-1. The length of the CDR3 is 14 residues. The CDR3 sequence: CASTLSNPNNEQFF.

The rearrangement joins TRBV7-9 to TRBJ2-1. Germline V lookup: CDR1 SEHNR, CDR2 FQNEAQ (reference sequence). The CDR3 totals 13 residues. This CDR3 reads CASSITAYNEQFF.

The chain uses TRBV7-6 and TRBJ1-6; TCRdb's assignment of TRBD1 cannot be checked, as there is no DNA. CDR3 length: 14 residues. Germline V CDR1 and CDR2: SGHVS, FNYEAQ. The CDR3 sequence: CASSKGIVNSPLHF.

The chain couples TRBV20-1 to TRBJ2-7; TCRdb names TRBD2, which stays unverified in the absence of DNA. Germline V gene lookup returns CDR1 DFQATT and CDR2 SNEGSKA (reference sequence). This CDR3 has 18 amino acids. CDR3 region: CSAGKILPGLLQPHEQYF.

This chain joins TRBV20-1 and TRBJ2-5; the D call from TCRdb, TRBD2, cannot be confirmed without DNA. The germline gives CDR1 DFQATT, CDR2 SNEGSKA (reference sequence). The length of the CDR3 is 14 residues. This chain's CDR3 is CSATTSGPQETQYF.

This chain connects TRBV20-1 to TRBJ1-5. Germline loops: CDR1 DFQATT, CDR2 SNEGSKA (reference sequence). This CDR3 has 15 amino acids. The CDR3 spells CSARVSPMGNQPQHF.

V and J are TRBV5-4 and TRBJ2-5; TCRdb selects TRBD2, and the lack of DNA leaves this call unchecked. Germline CDR1 is SGHNT and CDR2 is YYREEE (reference sequence). This CDR3 comprises 16 residues. The CDR3: CASSLPAGGPEETQYF.

J is TRBJ2-1 and V is TRBV11-2; TCRdb proposes TRBD2, but this gene call is untestable without DNA. CDR1 is SGHAT, CDR2 FQNNGV, per germline. The CDR3 runs to 17 residues. CDR3: CASSVDSGTSGNNEQFF.

The chain links TRBV7-2 to TRBJ2-1; TCRdb reports TRBD1, a call that lacks DNA to check it against. The germline gives CDR1 SGHTA, CDR2 FQGNSA. This CDR3 contains 13 residues. The CDR3 is CASIGQGYNEQFF.

The V gene is TRBV7-6, the J gene TRBJ2-2; TCRdb's assignment of TRBD2 cannot be checked, as there is no DNA. The CDR3 sequence is 20 residues long. The V gene's germline CDR1 is SGHVS and CDR2 FNYEAQ. The CDR3 loop reads CASSQKPPGLAGGRSGELFF.

The rearrangement links TRBV2 to TRBJ1-6. CDR3 length: 18 residues. Germline CDR1 is SNHLY and CDR2 is FYNNEI. CDR3 sequence reads: CASSESESGLSYNSPLHF. Using reference TRBV2 and TRBJ1-6 for the parts outside the CDR3, the full variable domain is EPEVTQTPSHQVTQMGQEVILRCVPISNHLYFYWYRQILGQKVEFLVSFYNNEISEKSEIFDDQFSVERPDGSNFTLKIRSTKLEDSAMYFCASSESESGLSYNSPLHFGNGTRLTVT.